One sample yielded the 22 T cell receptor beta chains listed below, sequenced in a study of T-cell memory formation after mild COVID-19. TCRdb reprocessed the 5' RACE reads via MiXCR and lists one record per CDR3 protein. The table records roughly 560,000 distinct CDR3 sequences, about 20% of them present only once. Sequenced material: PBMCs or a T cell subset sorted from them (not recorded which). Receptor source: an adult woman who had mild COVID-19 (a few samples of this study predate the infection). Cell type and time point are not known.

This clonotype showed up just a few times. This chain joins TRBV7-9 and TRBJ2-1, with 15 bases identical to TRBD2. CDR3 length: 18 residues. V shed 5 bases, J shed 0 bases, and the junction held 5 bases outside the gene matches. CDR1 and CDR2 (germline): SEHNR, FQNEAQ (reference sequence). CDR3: CASSPGLAGGHSYNEQFF. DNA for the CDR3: TGTGCCAGCAGCCCGGGACTAGCGGGGGGACACTCCTACAATGAGCAGTTCTTC.

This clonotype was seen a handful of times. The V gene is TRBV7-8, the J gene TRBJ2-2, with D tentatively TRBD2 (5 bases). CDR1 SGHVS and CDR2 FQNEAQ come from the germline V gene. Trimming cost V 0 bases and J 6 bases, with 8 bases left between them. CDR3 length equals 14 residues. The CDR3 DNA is TGTGCCAGCAGCTTAGCGAGGGTTCCCGGGGAGCTGTTTTTT. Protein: CASSLARVPGELFF.

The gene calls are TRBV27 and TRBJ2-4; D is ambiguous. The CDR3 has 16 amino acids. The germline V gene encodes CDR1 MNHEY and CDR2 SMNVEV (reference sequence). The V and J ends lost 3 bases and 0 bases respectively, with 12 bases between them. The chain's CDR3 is CASSFPGDLAKNIQYF. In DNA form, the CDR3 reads TGTGCCAGCAGTTTTCCAGGTGACCTAGCCAAAAACATTCAGTACTTC.

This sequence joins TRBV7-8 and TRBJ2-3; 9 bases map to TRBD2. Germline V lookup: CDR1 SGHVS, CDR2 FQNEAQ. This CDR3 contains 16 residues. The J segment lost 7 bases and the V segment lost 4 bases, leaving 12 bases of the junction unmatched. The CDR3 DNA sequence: TGTGCCAGCAGCTCCCCCTTAGCGGGAGCATCGAATACGCAGTATTTT. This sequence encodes CASSSPLAGASNTQYF. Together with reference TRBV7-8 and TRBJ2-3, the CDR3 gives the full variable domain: GAGVSQSPRYKVAKRGQDVALRCDPISGHVSLFWYQQALGQGPEFLTYFQNEAQLDKSGLPSDRFFAERPEGSVSTLKIQRTQQEDSAVYLCASSSPLAGASNTQYFGPGTRLTVL.

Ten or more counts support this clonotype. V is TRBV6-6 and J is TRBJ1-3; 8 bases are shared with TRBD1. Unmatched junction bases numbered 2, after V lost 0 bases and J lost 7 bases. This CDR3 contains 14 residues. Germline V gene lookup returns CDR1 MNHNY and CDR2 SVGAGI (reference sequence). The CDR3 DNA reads TGTGCCAGCAGTTACTCCGGACAGGGCAACACCATATATTTT. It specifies CASSYSGQGNTIYF.

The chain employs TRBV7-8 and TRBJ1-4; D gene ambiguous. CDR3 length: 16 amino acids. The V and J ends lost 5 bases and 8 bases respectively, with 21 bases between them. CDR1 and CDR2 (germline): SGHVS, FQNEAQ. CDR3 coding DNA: TGTGCCAGCAGCCTTGGGGTGATAAGGCCGGCCGAAAAACTGTTTTTT. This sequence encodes CASSLGVIRPAEKLFF.

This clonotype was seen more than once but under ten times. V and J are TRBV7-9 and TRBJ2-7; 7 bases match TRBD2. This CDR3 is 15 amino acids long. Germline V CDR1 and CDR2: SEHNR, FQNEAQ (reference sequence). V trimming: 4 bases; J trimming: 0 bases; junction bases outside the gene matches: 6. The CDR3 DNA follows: TGTGCCAGCAGCTCCGAGGGAGGGCCCTCCTACGAGCAGTACTTC. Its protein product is CASSSEGGPSYEQYF.

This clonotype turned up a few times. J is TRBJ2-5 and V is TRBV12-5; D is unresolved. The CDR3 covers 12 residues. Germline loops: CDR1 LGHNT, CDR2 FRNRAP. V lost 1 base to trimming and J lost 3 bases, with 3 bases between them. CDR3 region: CASGLEEETQYF. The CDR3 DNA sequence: TGTGCTAGTGGTTTGGAAGAAGAGACCCAGTACTTC.

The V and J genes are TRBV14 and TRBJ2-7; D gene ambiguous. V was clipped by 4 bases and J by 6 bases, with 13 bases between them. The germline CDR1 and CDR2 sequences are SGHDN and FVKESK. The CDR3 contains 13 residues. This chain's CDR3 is CASSLLGLGEQYF. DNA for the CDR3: TGTGCCAGCAGCCTTTTGGGTTTAGGCGAGCAGTACTTC.

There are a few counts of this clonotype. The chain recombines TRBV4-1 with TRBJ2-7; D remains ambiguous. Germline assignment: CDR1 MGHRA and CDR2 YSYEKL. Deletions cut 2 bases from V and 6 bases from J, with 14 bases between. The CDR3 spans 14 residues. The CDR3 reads CASSQNAARGEQYF. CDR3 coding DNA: TGCGCCAGCAGCCAAAACGCCGCACGTGGCGAGCAGTACTTC.

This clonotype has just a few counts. The CDR3, as DNA: TGTGCCAGTCAGCGCGCTCTAGCCAAAAACATTCAGTACTTC. It translates to CASQRALAKNIQYF. The chain joins TRBV13 to TRBJ2-4; D gene unclear. The germline V and J ends were trimmed by 9 bases and 0 bases, with 12 bases remaining between them. The germline gives CDR1 PRHDT, CDR2 FYEKMQ (reference sequence). The CDR3 covers 14 residues.

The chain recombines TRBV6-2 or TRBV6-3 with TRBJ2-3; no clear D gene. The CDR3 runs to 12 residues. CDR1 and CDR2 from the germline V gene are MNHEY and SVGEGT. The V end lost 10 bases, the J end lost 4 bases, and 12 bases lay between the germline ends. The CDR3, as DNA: TGTGCCACCGCCCCACAAGCAGATACGCAGTATTTT. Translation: CATAPQADTQYF.

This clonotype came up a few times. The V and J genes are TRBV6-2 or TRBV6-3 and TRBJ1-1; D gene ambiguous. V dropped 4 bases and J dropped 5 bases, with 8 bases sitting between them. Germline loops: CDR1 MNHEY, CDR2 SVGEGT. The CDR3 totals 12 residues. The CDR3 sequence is CASSFQRTEAFF. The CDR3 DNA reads TGTGCCAGCAGTTTTCAGAGGACTGAAGCTTTCTTT.

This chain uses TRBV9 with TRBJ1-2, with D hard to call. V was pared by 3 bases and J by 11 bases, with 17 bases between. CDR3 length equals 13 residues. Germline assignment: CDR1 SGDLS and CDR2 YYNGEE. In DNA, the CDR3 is TGTGCCAGCAGCGGTGACCCGGGCTATGAATACACCTTC. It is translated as CASSGDPGYEYTF.

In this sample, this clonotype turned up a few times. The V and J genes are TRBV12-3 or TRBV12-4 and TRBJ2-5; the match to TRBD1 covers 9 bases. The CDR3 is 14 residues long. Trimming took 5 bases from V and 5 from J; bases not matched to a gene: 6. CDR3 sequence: CASSPGTGKETQYF. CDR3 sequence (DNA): TGTGCCAGCAGTCCAGGGACAGGGAAGGAGACCCAGTACTTC.

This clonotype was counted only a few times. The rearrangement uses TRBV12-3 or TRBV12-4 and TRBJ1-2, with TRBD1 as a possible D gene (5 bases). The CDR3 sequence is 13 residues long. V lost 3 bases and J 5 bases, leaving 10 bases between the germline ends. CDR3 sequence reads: CASSLGEGYGYTF. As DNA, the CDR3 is TGTGCCAGCAGTTTGGGAGAGGGGTATGGCTACACCTTC.

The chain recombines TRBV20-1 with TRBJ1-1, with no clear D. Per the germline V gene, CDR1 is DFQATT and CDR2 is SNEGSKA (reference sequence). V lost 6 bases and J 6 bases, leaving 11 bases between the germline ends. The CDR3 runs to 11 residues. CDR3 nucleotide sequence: TGCAGTGCCAAGTTCGGGGCTGAAGCTTTCTTT. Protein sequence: CSAKFGAEAFF.

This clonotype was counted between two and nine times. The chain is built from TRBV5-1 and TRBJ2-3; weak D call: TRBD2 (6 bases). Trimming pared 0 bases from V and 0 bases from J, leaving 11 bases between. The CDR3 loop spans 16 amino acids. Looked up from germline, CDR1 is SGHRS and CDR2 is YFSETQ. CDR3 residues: CASSLEAGLSTDTQYF. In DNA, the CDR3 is TGCGCCAGCAGCTTGGAAGCGGGCCTTAGCACAGATACGCAGTATTTT. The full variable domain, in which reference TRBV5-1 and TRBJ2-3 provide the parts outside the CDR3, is KAGVTQTPRYLIKTRGQQVTLSCSPISGHRSVSWYQQTPGQGLQFLFEYFSETQRNKGNFPGRFSGRQFSNSRSEMNVSTLELGDSALYLCASSLEAGLSTDTQYFGPGTRLTVL.

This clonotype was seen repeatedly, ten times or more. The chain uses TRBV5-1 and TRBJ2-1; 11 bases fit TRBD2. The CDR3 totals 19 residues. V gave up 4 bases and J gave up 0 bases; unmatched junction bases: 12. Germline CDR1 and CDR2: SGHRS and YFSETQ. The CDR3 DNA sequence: TGCGCCAGCAGCCCGGGGACTAGCGGATATTTTCACTCCTACAATGAGCAGTTCTTC. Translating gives CASSPGTSGYFHSYNEQFF.

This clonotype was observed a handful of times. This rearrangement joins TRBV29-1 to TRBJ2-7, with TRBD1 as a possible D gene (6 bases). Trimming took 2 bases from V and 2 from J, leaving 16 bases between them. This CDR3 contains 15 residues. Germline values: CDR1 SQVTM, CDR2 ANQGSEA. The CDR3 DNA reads TGCAGCGTTGAACTGGACAGAGGGTGGACCTACGAGCAGTACTTC. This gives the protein CSVELDRGWTYEQYF.

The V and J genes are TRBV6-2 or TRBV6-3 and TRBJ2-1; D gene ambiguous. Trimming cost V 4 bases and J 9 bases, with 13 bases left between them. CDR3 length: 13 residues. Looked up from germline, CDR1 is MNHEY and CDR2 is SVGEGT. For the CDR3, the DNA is TGTGCCAGCAGTTTTGGGTTGGGGTCTGAGCAGTTCTTC. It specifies CASSFGLGSEQFF.

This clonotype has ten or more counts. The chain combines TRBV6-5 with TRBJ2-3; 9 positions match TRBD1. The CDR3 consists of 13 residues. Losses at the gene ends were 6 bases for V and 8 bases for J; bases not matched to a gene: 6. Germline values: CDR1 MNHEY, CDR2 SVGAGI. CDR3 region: CASRQQGAATQYF. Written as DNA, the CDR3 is TGTGCCAGCAGACAACAGGGGGCAGCTACGCAGTATTTT.